What follows are 32 T cell receptor beta chains derived from one specimen sequenced in a study of neurological immune-mediated disorders. Using its own MiXCR run on the 5' RACE reads, TCRdb lists one record per CDR3 protein. The sample has roughly 74,000 distinct CDR3 sequences; around 5% are singletons. The sequencing input was PBMCs. These receptors all stem from a man between 18 and 35 years old with multiple sclerosis.

This clonotype came up many times. This chain connects TRBV4-2 to TRBJ1-2, with no clear D. In germline, CDR1 is LGHNA, CDR2 YNFKEQ. The CDR3 is made up of 13 amino acids. Trimming left V 0 bases short and J 4 bases short, with 6 bases between. The chain's CDR3 is CASSQEGTYGYTF. The CDR3 DNA reads as TGTGCCAGCAGCCAAGAGGGCACCTATGGCTACACCTTC.

This clonotype was recorded at least ten times. This chain connects TRBV29-1 to TRBJ2-1, with D possibly being TRBD1 (5 bases). Per the germline V gene, CDR1 is SQVTM and CDR2 is ANQGSEA. The V gene lost 8 bases and the J gene lost 0 bases, with 14 bases spanning the gap. The CDR3 length is 14 residues. CDR3 bases: TGCAGCTGGGGCGGTTCAAGCTCCTACAATGAGCAGTTCTTC. It is translated as CSWGGSSSYNEQFF.

This clonotype was found many times. V and J are TRBV5-1 and TRBJ2-6, with TRBD1 matching over 7 bases. Germline loops: CDR1 SGHRS, CDR2 YFSETQ. The CDR3 covers 17 residues. Trimming took 2 bases from V and 2 from J; bases not matched to a gene: 7. The CDR3 nucleotides read TGCGCCAGCAGCTTCGACAGGGTTGGGGCTGGGGCCAACGTCCTGACTTTC. It yields the protein CASSFDRVGAGANVLTF.

In this sample, this clonotype turned up many times. V gene TRBV10-3 combines with J gene TRBJ2-7; D possibly corresponds to TRBD1 (6 bases). The CDR3 has 15 residues. In germline, CDR1 is ENHRY, CDR2 SYGVKD. Trimming cost V 0 bases and J 0 bases, with 9 bases left between them. CDR3 amino acids: CAISESTGLSYEQYF. CDR3 sequence (DNA): TGTGCCATCAGTGAGTCGACAGGACTCTCCTACGAGCAGTACTTC.

Many counts were recorded for this clonotype. The chain couples TRBV20-1 to TRBJ2-7, with 7 bases fitting TRBD1. The CDR3 is made up of 13 amino acids. V was clipped by 5 bases and J by 2 bases; unmatched bases: 6. Germline V gene data show CDR1 as DFQATT and CDR2 as SNEGSKA (reference sequence). This CDR3 reads CSACDREPYEQYF. The CDR3 nucleotides are TGCAGTGCTTGCGACAGGGAGCCCTACGAGCAGTACTTC.

This clonotype occurred many times. This chain uses TRBV4-3 with TRBJ2-7, with a weak D call TRBD1 (6 bases). CDR3 size: 16 residues. The germline CDR1 and CDR2 sequences are LGHNA and YSLEER. Deletions cut 1 base from V and 3 bases from J, with 16 bases between. CDR3 nucleotides: TGCGCCAGCAGCCAAGGTTCCCGGGACAAGTACTACGAGCAGTACTTC. Translation: CASSQGSRDKYYEQYF.

This clonotype occurred a few times. Just one base apart from a much larger clone, this may be a read error. The gene calls are TRBV2 and TRBJ2-1, with D perhaps TRBD2 (5 bases). This CDR3 is 15 amino acids long. The V gene's germline CDR1 is SNHLY and CDR2 FYNNEI. V dropped 6 bases and J dropped 4 bases, with 16 bases sitting between them. The CDR3 nucleotides are TGTGCCAGCAGCCTTACGGCTAGAGGGTACAATGAGCAGTTCTTC. Its translation: CASSLTARGYNEQFF. The full variable domain, in which reference TRBV2 and TRBJ2-1 provide the parts outside the CDR3, is EPEVTQTPSHQVTQMGQEVILRCVPISNHLYFYWYRQILGQKVEFLVSFYNNEISEKSEIFDDQFSVERPDGSNFTLKIRSTKLEDSAMYFCASSLTARGYNEQFFGPGTRLTVL.

This clonotype was seen at least ten times. The chain couples TRBV29-1 to TRBJ1-1; 8 nucleotides agree with TRBD1. Germline V gives CDR1 SQVTM, CDR2 ANQGSEA. The ends lost 7 bases at V and 11 bases at J; junction bases unmatched: 9. CDR3 length: 11 residues. CDR3 loop: CSGGQGFSAFF. The CDR3 DNA follows: TGCAGCGGTGGACAGGGTTTTTCGGCTTTCTTT. The whole variable domain, remainder taken from reference TRBV29-1 and TRBJ1-1, is SAVISQKPSRDICQRGTSLTIQCQVDSQVTMMFWYRQQPGQSLTLIATANQGSEATYESGFVIDKFPISRPNLTFSTLTVSNMSPEDSSIYLCSGGQGFSAFFGQGTRLTVV.

This clonotype came up many times. The chain employs TRBV12-3 or TRBV12-4 and TRBJ2-1; TRBD2 matches at 9 bases. The CDR3 sequence is 14 residues long. Losses at the gene ends were 3 bases for V and 8 bases for J; bases not matched to a gene: 5. In DNA form, the CDR3 reads TGTGCCAGCAGTTTTAGCGGGAGCCCACATGAGCAGTTCTTC. Translating it yields CASSFSGSPHEQFF.

This clonotype was recorded many times. This sequence joins TRBV6-5 and TRBJ2-3, with D possibly matching TRBD2 (5 bases). Per germline, CDR1 MNHEY and CDR2 SVGAGI. The ends were cut back, 5 bases at V and 6 bases at J, with 6 bases in the middle. The CDR3 runs to 11 residues. In nucleotides, the CDR3 is TGTGCCAGCAGTCGGGGTGATACGCAGTATTTT. It translates to CASSRGDTQYF.

Turning to this clonotype: No conserved phenylalanine or tryptophan ends this CDR3, so it is likely a read error. The rearrangement joins TRBV20-1 to TRBJ2-5; D is perhaps TRBD2 (7 bases). This CDR3 region has 15 residues. The V end was cut by 0 bases, the J end by 4 bases, with 15 bases between. Germline-derived CDR1 and CDR2 are DFQATT and SNEGSKA (reference sequence). Written as DNA, the CDR3 is TGCAGTGCTAGAGATCGTGGGGGGGCAGGAGAGACCCAGTACAAC. Protein sequence: CSARDRGGAGETQYN.

In its sample, this clonotype was seen many times. The chain carries TRBV27 and TRBJ2-2; D possibly corresponds to TRBD2 (5 bases). The V gene lost 2 bases and the J gene lost 7 bases, with 8 bases spanning the gap. CDR1 is MNHEY and CDR2 is SMNVEV in the germline V gene (reference sequence). The CDR3 extends over 13 amino acids. The CDR3 protein is CASSLRGLGELFF. CDR3 DNA sequence: TGTGCCAGCAGTTTACGGGGTCTCGGGGAGCTGTTTTTT.

This clonotype was seen ten or more times. This chain uses TRBV5-1 with TRBJ1-1; 11 nucleotides match TRBD1. Trimming took 2 bases from V and 5 from J; bases not matched to a gene: 11. Germline CDR1 and CDR2: SGHRS and YFSETQ. CDR3 length: 17 amino acids. The DNA of the CDR3 is TGCGCCAGCAGCTTAATCGGAGGACAGGGGGCCAAGACTGAAGCTTTCTTT. This gives the protein CASSLIGGQGAKTEAFF.

This clonotype occurred many times. The chain joins TRBV5-6 to TRBJ1-1, with D perhaps matching TRBD1 (6 bases). The CDR3 is made up of 16 amino acids. Germline V CDR1 and CDR2: SGHDT, YYEEEE. V gave up 2 bases and J gave up 2 bases, with 16 bases separating them. The CDR3 nucleotides read TGTGCCAGCAGCTTAACGTTGAACAGGGAAAACACTGAAGCTTTCTTT. Protein: CASSLTLNRENTEAFF.

The chain carries TRBV5-1 and TRBJ2-1; either TRBD1 or TRBD2 may supply D (5 bases each). The V gene lost 0 bases and the J gene lost 6 bases, with 13 bases spanning the gap. Germline V CDR1 and CDR2: SGHRS, YFSETQ. This CDR3 has 15 amino acids. CDR3 sequence: CASSLGGPLSNEQFF. In DNA form, the CDR3 reads TGCGCCAGCAGCTTGGGGGGACCATTGTCCAATGAGCAGTTCTTC.

About this clonotype: This may be a read error: a much more frequent sequence differs by one nucleotide. The chain joins TRBV5-1 to TRBJ2-3; the D is unclear. Germline CDR1 is SGHRS and CDR2 is YFSETQ. The CDR3 runs 14 residues. Trimming removed 0 bases at V and 5 bases at J, with 10 bases between. For the CDR3, the DNA is TGCGCCAGCAGCTTGGGAGGAAAGGGAGATACGCAGTATTTT. Residues: CASSLGGKGDTQYF.

At least ten counts were recorded for this clonotype. V is TRBV5-1 and J is TRBJ2-2, with a weak D call TRBD1 (6 bases). This CDR3 comprises 15 residues. Trimming stripped 3 bases from V and 2 bases from J, with 11 bases between. The germline V gene encodes CDR1 SGHRS and CDR2 YFSETQ. The CDR3 nucleotides read TGCGCCAGCAGCTCCGGACAGTTAAACACCGGGGAGCTGTTTTTT. Translated: CASSSGQLNTGELFF. The entire variable domain, with the rest obtained from reference TRBV5-1 and TRBJ2-2, is as follows: KAGVTQTPRYLIKTRGQQVTLSCSPISGHRSVSWYQQTPGQGLQFLFEYFSETQRNKGNFPGRFSGRQFSNSRSEMNVSTLELGDSALYLCASSSGQLNTGELFFGEGSRLTVL.

The sample holds many counts of this clonotype. The chain recombines TRBV7-2 with TRBJ1-1; 7 bases fit TRBD1. V shed 1 base and J 5 bases; nucleotides not matched to a gene: 10. Per the germline V gene, CDR1 is SGHTA and CDR2 is FQGNSA. This CDR3 has 16 residues. CDR3 nucleotides: TGTGCCAGCAGCTTAGGGGCAGGGGGTGGAGGGACTGAAGCTTTCTTT. Translated, it gives CASSLGAGGGGTEAFF.

This clonotype was observed at least ten times. V and J are TRBV7-2 and TRBJ2-1; 7 nucleotides agree with TRBD2. J lost 8 bases, V lost 9 bases, and 19 bases had no gene match. Germline CDR1 reads SGHTA; CDR2 reads FQGNSA. This CDR3 is 16 amino acids long. The CDR3 loop is CASSRTSGGAGDEQFF. The CDR3 DNA reads TGTGCCAGTTCCCGAACCAGCGGCGGCGCGGGGGATGAGCAGTTCTTC.

Ten or more counts support this clonotype. The chain joins TRBV20-1 to TRBJ2-7, with D maybe TRBD1 (5 bases). This CDR3 is built from 12 residues. The germline gives CDR1 DFQATT, CDR2 SNEGSKA (reference sequence). V was clipped by 3 bases and J by 4 bases, with 10 bases between them. CDR3 in DNA: TGCAGTGCTAGCGCAGGGTTTTACGAGCAGTACTTC. It translates to CSASAGFYEQYF.

Many counts were recorded for this clonotype. The chain employs TRBV11-1 and TRBJ1-1; D is possibly TRBD1 (5 bases). Looked up from germline, CDR1 is SGHAT and CDR2 is FQDESV (reference sequence). The CDR3 contains 11 residues. V was shortened by 8 bases and J by 14 bases, with 18 bases between the two germline ends. The CDR3 bases are TGTGCCAGCCTAGGGGACCACGCGATGTTCTTT. Translating gives CASLGDHAMFF.

This clonotype was detected ten times or more. The chain has TRBV6-6 and TRBJ2-7; perhaps TRBD2 as D (5 bases). This CDR3 has 10 residues. CDR1 and CDR2 (germline): MNHNY, SVGAGI (reference sequence). V lost 8 bases to trimming and J lost 6 bases, with 8 bases between them. Here the CDR3 DNA reads TGTGCCAGCGGAGGTAGCGAGCAGTACTTC. Amino acid sequence: CASGGSEQYF.

This clonotype has a handful of counts. Compared with germline, one end of the junction differs, possibly owing to a read error. V is TRBV9 and J is TRBJ1-5; D uncertain. This CDR3 region has 13 residues. The germline V gene encodes CDR1 SGDLS and CDR2 YYNGEE. CDR3 amino acids: CASSVDPAQPQNF. In DNA, the CDR3 is TGTGCCAGCAGCGTAGATCCTGCACAGCCCCAGAATTTT.

This clonotype was found many times. The gene calls are TRBV20-1 and TRBJ1-2; D uncertain. V shed 0 bases and J shed 9 bases, with 8 bases lying between them. Germline loops: CDR1 DFQATT, CDR2 SNEGSKA (reference sequence). The CDR3 is 11 amino acids. CDR3 amino acids: CSAREGRRYTF. In nucleotides, the CDR3 is TGCAGTGCTAGAGAGGGCAGGCGCTACACCTTC.

This clonotype was detected ten times or more. The V gene is TRBV20-1, the J gene TRBJ2-1; 14 bases line up with TRBD2. This CDR3 is 17 amino acids long. Losses at the gene ends were 6 bases for V and 3 bases for J; bases not matched to a gene: 10. Germline V gene data show CDR1 as DFQATT and CDR2 as SNEGSKA (reference sequence). The CDR3 protein is CSALGTSGGPYYNEQFF. The CDR3 nucleotides read TGCAGTGCCCTTGGGACTAGCGGGGGACCTTACTACAATGAGCAGTTCTTC.

Many counts were recorded for this clonotype. CDR3 nucleotides: TGCAGTGCTAGAGAGGCGGTCAATCAGCCCCAGCATTTT. As protein: CSAREAVNQPQHF. The V and J genes are TRBV20-1 and TRBJ1-5; D is unresolved. V gave up 0 bases and J gave up 3 bases, with 6 bases separating them. CDR1 and CDR2 from the germline V gene are DFQATT and SNEGSKA (reference sequence). The CDR3 sequence is 13 residues long.

This rearrangement joins TRBV2 to TRBJ2-5; D might be TRBD1 (6 bases). The V end was cut by 1 base, the J end by 5 bases, with 11 bases between. Germline CDR1 reads SNHLY; CDR2 reads FYNNEI. The CDR3 loop spans 14 amino acids. As DNA, the CDR3 is TGTGCCAGCAGTGAAGGGGGGCGCCGGGAGACCCAGTACTTC. It codes for CASSEGGRRETQYF.

This clonotype has at least ten counts. The V and J genes are TRBV12-3 or TRBV12-4 and TRBJ1-1, with 10 nucleotides matching TRBD1. CDR3 size: 15 residues. Trimming cost V 8 bases and J 4 bases; bases outside gene matches: 10. The CDR3 DNA follows: TGTGCCAGCGTCCGGACAGGGGGTATTGGCACTGAAGCTTTCTTT. It yields the protein CASVRTGGIGTEAFF.

This clonotype was counted a few times. Given a much more abundant clone one base away, this may be a read error. The chain combines TRBV12-3 or TRBV12-4 with TRBJ1-5; D unclear. This CDR3 has 13 residues. The CDR3 region has the DNA TGTGCCAGCAGTTTCGGTAGGGAACAGCCCCAGAATTTT. It is translated as CASSFGREQPQNF.

This CDR3 reads CSARGPVDSYNEQFF. In DNA form, the CDR3 reads TGCAGTGCTAGAGGGCCGGTGGACTCCTACAATGAGCAGTTCTTC. This chain joins TRBV20-1 and TRBJ2-1; no clear D gene. CDR1 DFQATT and CDR2 SNEGSKA come from the germline V gene (reference sequence). The CDR3 loop spans 15 amino acids. V lost 1 base to trimming and J lost 0 bases, with 10 bases between them.

In this sample, this clonotype turned up many times. This chain links TRBV28 with TRBJ2-7; 9 nucleotides agree with TRBD1. Unmatched junction bases numbered 5, after V lost 5 bases and J lost 3 bases. Germline CDR1 and CDR2: MDHEN and SYDVKM. The CDR3 covers 14 residues. The CDR3: CASSPGTGFYEQYF. The CDR3 DNA reads TGTGCCAGCAGTCCCGGGACAGGGTTCTACGAGCAGTACTTC.

This clonotype was detected many times. The J gene is TRBJ1-4, the V gene TRBV20-1; 9 bases match TRBD1. Germline-derived CDR1 and CDR2 are DFQATT and SNEGSKA (reference sequence). The CDR3 spans 13 residues. The V and J ends lost 7 bases and 11 bases, in that order; junction bases with no gene match: 11. This CDR3 is CSELGGQGSKLFF. In nucleotides, the CDR3 is TGCAGTGAGCTGGGGGGACAGGGAAGCAAACTGTTTTTT.